The entry that follows covers one TCR beta chain sequence. The CDR3 is 14 residues long. Germline values: CDR1 DFQATT, CDR2 SNEGSKA (reference sequence). The junction had 6 bases not matched to a gene; V was cut back by 6 bases and J by 3 bases. This sample was taken from a study of CD8 T cells in Susac syndrome. cDNA came from roughly 0.53 to 1 ug RNA primed by random hexamers. Each CDR3 protein gets one entry after TCRdb re-called the immunoSEQ multiplex PCR reads with MiXCR. The table has 170,000 or so distinct CDR3 sequences, 85% to 95% seen once. The rearrangement joins TRBV20-1 to TRBJ1-5; 9 bases are a match to TRBD1. Sequencing was done on a sample of CD4+ T cells from PBMCs. The clonotype was recovered from a human donor with Susac syndrome. This CDR3 is CSATTGGVNQPQHF. CDR3 coding DNA: TGCAGTGCCACGACAGGGGGAGTCAATCAGCCCCAGCATTTT.